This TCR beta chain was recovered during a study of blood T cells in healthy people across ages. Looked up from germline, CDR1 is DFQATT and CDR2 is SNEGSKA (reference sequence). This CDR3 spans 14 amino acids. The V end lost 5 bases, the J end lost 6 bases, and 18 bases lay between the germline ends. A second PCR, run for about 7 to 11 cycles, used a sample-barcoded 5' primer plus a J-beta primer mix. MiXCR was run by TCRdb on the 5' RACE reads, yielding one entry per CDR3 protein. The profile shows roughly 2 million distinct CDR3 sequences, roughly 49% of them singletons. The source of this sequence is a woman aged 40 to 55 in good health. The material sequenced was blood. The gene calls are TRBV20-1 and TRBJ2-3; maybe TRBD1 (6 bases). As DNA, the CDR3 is TGCAGTGCTGGATCCCGACAGGCCACGGATACGCAGTATTTT. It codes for CSAGSRQATDTQYF.